This TCR beta chain was sequenced for a study of cytomegalovirus exposure and HLA in healthy donors. The donors were in the roughly 130-subject validation cohort, distinct from the 666-subject first cohort. Trimming removed 5 bases from V and 1 base from J; junction bases left unmatched: 7. The length of the CDR3 is 15 residues. The germline gives CDR1 ENHRY, CDR2 SYGVKD. Produced via immunoSEQ multiplex PCR; TCRdb's table is partial and in-frame only. In the table there are about 44,000 clones, 80% to 95% of which are singletons. V usage is TRBV10-3 and J usage is TRBJ1-1, with 7 bases matching TRBD1. The sequencing sample was made of PBMCs. The sequence came from a young woman in good health and CMV-seronegative. CDR3 residues: CAISQRGTANTEAFF. The DNA for the CDR3 is TGTGCCATCAGTCAAAGGGGGACAGCGAACACTGAAGCTTTCTTT.